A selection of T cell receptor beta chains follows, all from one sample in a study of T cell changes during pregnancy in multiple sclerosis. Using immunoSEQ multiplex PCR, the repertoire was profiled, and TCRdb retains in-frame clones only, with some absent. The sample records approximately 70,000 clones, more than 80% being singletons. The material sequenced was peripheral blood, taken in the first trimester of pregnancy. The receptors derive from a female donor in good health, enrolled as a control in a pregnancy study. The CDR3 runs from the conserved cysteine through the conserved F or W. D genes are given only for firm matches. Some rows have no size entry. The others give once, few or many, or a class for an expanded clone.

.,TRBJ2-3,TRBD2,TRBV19,TGTGCCAGTAGTCCCAGGACTAGCGGGGGCCGTACCACAGATACGCAGTATTTT,CASSPRTSGGRTTDTQYF
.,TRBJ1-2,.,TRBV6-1,TGTGCCAGCAGTGAGACGGGAGACTATGGCTACACCTTC,CASSETGDYGYTF
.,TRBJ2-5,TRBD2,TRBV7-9,TGTGCCAGCAGCTTGGCTAGCGGGGGGCAAGAGACCCAGTACTTC,CASSLASGGQETQYF
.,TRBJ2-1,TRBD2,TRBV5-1,TGCGCCAGCAGCCCCTTCGGGACTAACAATGAGCAGTTCTTC,CASSPFGTNNEQFF
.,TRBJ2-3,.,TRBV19,TGTGCCAGTAGTATCCTTAGGGGAGATACGCAGTATTTT,CASSILRGDTQYF
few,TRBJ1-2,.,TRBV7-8,TGTGCCAGCGGGGGGGGTCCCCTCTATGGCTACACCTTC,CASGGGPLYGYTF
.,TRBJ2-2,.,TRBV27,TGTGCCAGCAGTTTGTGGGGCCTGGCCGGGGAGCTGTTTTTT,CASSLWGLAGELFF
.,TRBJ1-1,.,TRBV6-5,TGTGCCAGCAGTTACGGGCGGGGGATGAACACTGAAGCTTTCTTT,CASSYGRGMNTEAFF
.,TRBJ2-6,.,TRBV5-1,TGCGCCAGCAGCTACTCACAGGGAAGCTCTGGGGCCAACGTCCTGACTTTC,CASSYSQGSSGANVLTF
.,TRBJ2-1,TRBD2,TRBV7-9,TGTGCCAGCAGCTTATCCCCCGGACTAGCGGGGAATGAGCAGTTCTTC,CASSLSPGLAGNEQFF
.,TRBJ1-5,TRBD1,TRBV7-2,TGTGCCAGCAGCTCCCTACAGGGGGCTGGTCAGCCCCAGCATTTT,CASSSLQGAGQPQHF
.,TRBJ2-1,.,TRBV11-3,TGTGCCAGCAGCTCTCTCAATACCGGACTCCCCGAGCAGTTCTTC,CASSSLNTGLPEQFF
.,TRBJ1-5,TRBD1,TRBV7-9,TGTGCCAGCAGCTTAGGAGGGACAGGGAGCCAGCCCCAGCATTTT,CASSLGGTGSQPQHF
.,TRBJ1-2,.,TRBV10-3,TGTGCCATCAGTGAGTCGGGGCGGCTCTATGGCTACACCTTC,CAISESGRLYGYTF
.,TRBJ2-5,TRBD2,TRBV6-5,TGTGCCAGCACCTTAGCGGGAGGGAGCCAAGAGACCCAGTACTTC,CASTLAGGSQETQYF
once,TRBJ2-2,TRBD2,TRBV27,TGTGCCAGCAGTAGCCGTGCGGGAGGCGTTGGGGGGGAGCTGTTTTTT,CASSSRAGGVGGELFF
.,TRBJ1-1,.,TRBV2,TGTGCCACAGGTGAAAGGCCCCCCGACACTGAAGCTTTCTTT,CATGERPPDTEAFF
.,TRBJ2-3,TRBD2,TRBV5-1,TGCGCCAGCAGCTTGGCTCGGTTAGCGGGGGGGCGAGTAGATACGCAGTATTTT,CASSLARLAGGRVDTQYF
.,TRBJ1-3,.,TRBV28,TGTGCCAGCTGTCCCAGTATCTCTGGAAACACCATATATTTT,CASCPSISGNTIYF
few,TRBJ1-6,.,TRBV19,TGTGCCAGTGTGGTTGGGGGCGCTTCCTCATCACCCCTCCACTTT,CASVVGGASSSPLHF
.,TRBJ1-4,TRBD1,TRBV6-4,TGTGCCAGCAGTGACTCGACAGGGGGCCGAGAAAAACTGTTTTTT,CASSDSTGGREKLFF
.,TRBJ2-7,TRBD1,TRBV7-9,TGTGCCAGCAGCTTTGGACAGGGGGCATCCTACGAGCAGTACTTC,CASSFGQGASYEQYF
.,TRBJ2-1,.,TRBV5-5,TGTGCCAGCACCAACCGAGGGTACAATGAGCAGTTCTTC,CASTNRGYNEQFF
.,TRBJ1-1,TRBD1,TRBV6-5,TGTGCCAGCAGTTACTCTCCGGGACAGGGAAACACTGAAGCTTTCTTT,CASSYSPGQGNTEAFF
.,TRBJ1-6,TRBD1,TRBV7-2,TGTGCCAGCAGCCTACCGGGACAGTTTTGGGGACCCCTCCACTTT,CASSLPGQFWGPLHF
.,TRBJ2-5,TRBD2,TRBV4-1,TGCGCCAGCAGCCAAGAAGTCGCCGTACGACTAGCGGATCGAGAGACCCAGTACTTC,CASSQEVAVRLADRETQYF
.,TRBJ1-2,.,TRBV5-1,TGCGCCAGCAGCTTGGTTGTAGCGTCTAACTATGGCTACACCTTC,CASSLVVASNYGYTF
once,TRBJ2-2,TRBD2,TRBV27,TGTGCCAGCACCCTCATAGCGGGAGGTTTCACCGGGGAGCTGTTTTTT,CASTLIAGGFTGELFF
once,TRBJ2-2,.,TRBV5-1,TGCGCCAGCAGCGCGGGACGGATTACCGGGGAGCTGTTTTTT,CASSAGRITGELFF
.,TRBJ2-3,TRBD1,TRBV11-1,TGTGCCAGCAGAAACAGGGGGGATACGCAGTATTTT,CASRNRGDTQYF
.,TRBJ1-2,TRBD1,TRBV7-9,TGTGCCAGCAGCACCGCGGGAGGGGGCGACTATGGCTACACCTTC,CASSTAGGGDYGYTF
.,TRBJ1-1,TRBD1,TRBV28,TGTGCCAGCAGTATCGGAGGACAGGGGGACACTGAAGCTTTCTTT,CASSIGGQGDTEAFF
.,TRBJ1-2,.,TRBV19,TGTGCCAGTAACTCACTAGGAGAGGAAAGAAATAACTATGGCTACACCTTC,CASNSLGEERNNYGYTF
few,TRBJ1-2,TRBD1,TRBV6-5,TGTGCCAGCAGTACCAGGGGGCTGGGGGGCTACACCTTC,CASSTRGLGGYTF
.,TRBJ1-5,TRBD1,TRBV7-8,TGTGCCAGCAGCTTAATCGCAGGGGGCCTTGGGAGAAATCAGCCCCAGCATTTT,CASSLIAGGLGRNQPQHF
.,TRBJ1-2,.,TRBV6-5,TGTGCCAGCAGTTACTCGACTTCAGCTGCGGGCTACACCTTC,CASSYSTSAAGYTF
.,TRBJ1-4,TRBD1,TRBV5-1,TGCGCCAGCAAGGACAGGGTTGATGAAAAACTGTTTTTT,CASKDRVDEKLFF
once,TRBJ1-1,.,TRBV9,TGTGCCAGCAGCGATGCAGTGTCAGGGATGAACACTGAAGCTTTCTTT,CASSDAVSGMNTEAFF
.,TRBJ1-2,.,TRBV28,TGTGCCAGCGGGTCTATGTCGGACTACAACTATGGCTACACCTTC,CASGSMSDYNYGYTF
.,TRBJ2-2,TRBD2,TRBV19,TGTGCCAGTAGTTCCCTAGCGGGGTCGAACACCGGGGAGCTGTTTTTT,CASSSLAGSNTGELFF
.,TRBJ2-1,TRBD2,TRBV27,TGTGCCAGCAGTTCCGGACTAGCGGGAGGAGCCAATGAGCAGTTCTTC,CASSSGLAGGANEQFF
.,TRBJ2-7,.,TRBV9,TGTGCCAGCAGCGCCTACGTAGCCAACGAGCAGTACTTC,CASSAYVANEQYF
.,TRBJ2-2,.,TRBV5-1,TGCGCCAGCAGCTTGGAAGGCGGAGGGGACACCGGGGAGCTGTTTTTT,CASSLEGGGDTGELFF
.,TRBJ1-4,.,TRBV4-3,TGCGCCAGCAGCCAAGGTCGGAGCAGCGCGGGAGATGAAAAACTGTTTTTT,CASSQGRSSAGDEKLFF
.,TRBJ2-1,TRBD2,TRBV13,TGTGCCAGCAGCCCGGCCGGGACTAGCGGGAGAAATGAGCAGTTCTTC,CASSPAGTSGRNEQFF
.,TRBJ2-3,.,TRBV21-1,TGTGCCAGCGTCCGGACGCAGTATTTT,CASVRTQYF
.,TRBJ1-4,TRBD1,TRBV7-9,TGTGCCAGCAGGACCGGGACAGCTAATGAAAAACTGTTTTTT,CASRTGTANEKLFF
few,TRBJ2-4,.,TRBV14,TGTGCCAGCAGCCGAAGTACAGGGTCCCTAGCCAAAAACATTCAGTACTTC,CASSRSTGSLAKNIQYF
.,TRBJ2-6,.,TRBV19,TGTGCCAGTACCTCGGGGTCCTCTGGGGCCAACGTCCTGACTTTC,CASTSGSSGANVLTF
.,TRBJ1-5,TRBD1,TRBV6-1,TGTGCCAGCAGTGTTGGACAGGGGGCCGTATATCAGCCCCAGCATTTT,CASSVGQGAVYQPQHF